What follows are 15 T cell receptor beta chains derived from one specimen sequenced in a study of PD-1 blockade in classical Hodgkin lymphoma. Every patient relapsed after autologous stem cell transplantation, and brentuximab vedotin exposure varied. The protocol was immunoSEQ multiplex PCR, while the TCRdb copy is restricted to in-frame clones and leaves out a portion. Among fewer than 7,500 clones listed, about 75% were seen once. The specimen comprised peripheral blood mononuclear cells (PBMCs), sampled before the second cycle of nivolumab. These receptors came from a human donor with classical Hodgkin lymphoma.

This chain links TRBV28 with TRBJ2-3, with 8 nucleotides matching TRBD2. With 6 bases clipped from V and 3 bases from J, the junction kept 11 bases outside the gene matches. CDR3 length equals 16 residues. CDR1 MDHEN and CDR2 SYDVKM come from the germline V gene. The CDR3 here is CASSFPVSGTTDTQYF. Written as DNA, the CDR3 is TGTGCCAGCAGCTTCCCCGTTAGCGGGACTACAGATACGCAGTATTTT.

V and J are TRBV5-1 and TRBJ2-3; D is unresolved. The CDR3 contains 15 residues. Trimming removed 0 bases at V and 4 bases at J, with 12 bases between. CDR1 is SGHRS and CDR2 is YFSETQ in the germline V gene. The CDR3 region is CASSLALNVADTQYF. The CDR3 DNA reads TGCGCCAGCAGCTTGGCGTTGAACGTCGCAGATACGCAGTATTTT.

The chain couples TRBV5-1 to TRBJ1-5; the match to TRBD1 covers 7 bases. The germline gives CDR1 SGHRS, CDR2 YFSETQ. The junction had 5 bases not matched to a gene; V was cut back by 2 bases and J by 3 bases. The CDR3 runs to 15 residues. CDR3 in amino acids: CASSLGDRDNQPQHF. The CDR3 nucleotides are TGCGCCAGCAGCTTAGGTGACAGGGACAATCAGCCCCAGCATTTT.

This chain connects TRBV7-8 to TRBJ2-7; 7 positions agree with TRBD1. Trimming cost V 0 bases and J 4 bases; bases outside gene matches: 3. Germline-derived CDR1 and CDR2 are SGHVS and FQNEAQ. This CDR3 is 14 amino acids long. CDR3 in amino acids: CASSLAWGQYEQYF. The DNA for the CDR3 is TGTGCCAGCAGCTTAGCGTGGGGACAGTACGAGCAGTACTTC.

This clone is medium-sized within its sample. This chain links TRBV28 with TRBJ1-5; D is unclear. Germline assignment: CDR1 MDHEN and CDR2 SYDVKM. The CDR3 loop spans 16 amino acids. Between the trimmed V and J ends, which lost 1 base and 0 bases, there was a span of 10 bases. In DNA form, the CDR3 reads TGTGCCAGCAGTTTATATGGTGTCAGTAGCAATCAGCCCCAGCATTTT. This encodes CASSLYGVSSNQPQHF.

V is TRBV5-6 and J is TRBJ1-1, with TRBD1 as a possible D gene (6 bases). The CDR3 sequence is 17 residues long. The V end lost 4 bases, the J end lost 5 bases, and 24 bases lay between the germline ends. Germline assignment: CDR1 SGHDT and CDR2 YYEEEE. CDR3 loop: CASSRGWQSLQGTEAFF. Written as DNA, the CDR3 is TGTGCCAGCAGCCGGGGGTGGCAGTCCCTACAGGGTACTGAAGCTTTCTTT.

The chain combines TRBV28 with TRBJ1-1, with a weak D call TRBD1 (6 bases). The CDR3 sequence is 15 residues long. Trimming cost V 5 bases and J 5 bases, with 18 bases left between them. Germline V lookup: CDR1 MDHEN, CDR2 SYDVKM. The CDR3 DNA reads as TGTGCCAGCAGTACTCGATGGGGGGCCGAGACTGAAGCTTTCTTT. It yields the protein CASSTRWGAETEAFF. Full variable domain (rest looked up from reference TRBV28 and TRBJ1-1): DVKVTQSSRYLVKRTGEKVFLECVQDMDHENMFWYRQDPGLGLRLIYFSYDVKMKEKGDIPEGYSVSREKKERFSLILESASTNQTSMYLCASSTRWGAETEAFFGQGTRLTVV.

The DNA of the CDR3 is TGTGCCAGCAGCTGGAAGGGACTAGCCTTCGATCTTGAGCAGTTCTTC. Its protein is CASSWKGLAFDLEQFF. The gene calls are TRBV5-6 and TRBJ2-1; 9 bases are shared with TRBD2. This CDR3 region has 16 residues. V gave up 3 bases and J gave up 9 bases; unmatched junction bases: 13. Looked up from germline, CDR1 is SGHDT and CDR2 is YYEEEE.

CDR3 coding DNA: TGCAGCGTTAGCCCCCCGCCCGGGGGTCCATTCTCCTACAATGAGCAGTTCTTC. Residues: CSVSPPPGGPFSYNEQFF. The chain employs TRBV29-1 and TRBJ2-1, with a tentative D call TRBD2 (6 bases). V lost 5 bases and J lost 0, with 23 bases in between. The CDR3 extends over 18 amino acids. Germline assignment: CDR1 SQVTM and CDR2 ANQGSEA.

The rearrangement joins TRBV29-1 to TRBJ2-3; D perhaps matches TRBD1 (5 bases). V lost 2 bases and J 10 bases, leaving 7 bases between the germline ends. CDR1 is SQVTM, CDR2 ANQGSEA, per germline. The CDR3 sequence is 10 residues long. CDR3 protein: CSVEQGAQYF. The DNA for the CDR3 is TGCAGCGTTGAACAAGGGGCGCAGTATTTT.

The chain is built from TRBV5-1 and TRBJ1-1; no clear D. Trimming cost V 1 base and J 7 bases, with 11 bases left between them. Germline CDR1 is SGHRS and CDR2 is YFSETQ. The CDR3 totals 13 residues. As DNA, the CDR3 is TGCGCCAGCAGCTTGATGGGGATAAGTGAAGCTTTCTTT. Translating it yields CASSLMGISEAFF.

The CDR3 loop is CATSDTRDRVKQFYNEQFF. CDR3 nucleotides: TGTGCCACCAGCGACACAAGAGACAGGGTAAAACAATTCTACAATGAGCAGTTCTTC. This chain uses TRBV15 with TRBJ2-1; 7 nucleotides agree with TRBD1. This CDR3 is built from 19 residues. Germline assignment: CDR1 LNHNV and CDR2 YYDKDF (reference sequence). The ends lost 5 bases at V and 3 bases at J; junction bases unmatched: 19.

The V call is TRBV5-4, the J call TRBJ2-2; possible D gene TRBD1, 6 bases. V dropped 0 bases and J dropped 2 bases, with 8 bases sitting between them. The CDR3 has 15 amino acids. Germline CDR1 is SGHNT and CDR2 is YYREEE (reference sequence). DNA for the CDR3: TGTGCCAGCAGCTTGGACAGGGACAACACCGGGGAGCTGTTTTTT. Translating it yields CASSLDRDNTGELFF.

The chain links TRBV9 to TRBJ2-2, with 10 bases that match TRBD2. Looked up from germline, CDR1 is SGDLS and CDR2 is YYNGEE. This CDR3 comprises 17 residues. V was pared by 3 bases and J by 7 bases, with 12 bases of the junction left unmatched. The CDR3 sequence: CASSASGRATWGGELFF. The CDR3 bases are TGTGCCAGCAGCGCCAGCGGGAGGGCAACCTGGGGCGGGGAGCTGTTTTTT.

In its sample, this clone was seen a few times. The V and J genes are TRBV19 and TRBJ2-7; D perhaps matches TRBD1 (6 bases). There are 12 residues in the CDR3. Germline V gene sequence: CDR1 LNHDA, CDR2 SQIVND (reference sequence). V shed 7 bases and J shed 2 bases, with 9 bases lying between them. The CDR3 DNA follows: TGTGCCAGTATGGACAGTGCCTACGAGCAGTACTTC. Translating it yields CASMDSAYEQYF.